This note documents a single TCR beta chain sequence. In the authors' methods: Estimated nucleated cell counts came from reference gene primer amplification. Sequenced by immunoSEQ multiplex PCR; TCRdb stores in-frame clones only, minus some. V and J calls and clone size follow that table, whereas D and trimming were derived from the DNA. The sample has about 180,000 clones, approximately 83% seen once. Germline loops: CDR1 MNHEY, CDR2 SVGAGI. V lost 5 bases to trimming and J lost 1 base, with 11 bases between them. The CDR3 extends over 14 amino acids. The source of the sample is a study of blood T cell repertoires in COVID-19. Study in general: Samples representing acute and convalescent COVID-19 were sourced from the United States, Italy and Spain. PBMCs, B-cell-depleted T cells, or T cells were the source of the cDNA or gDNA that made up the material.

The material sequenced was peripheral blood. The rearrangement joins TRBV6-5 to TRBJ1-1; perhaps TRBD1 as D (6 bases). The TCR comes from a man between 45 and 60 years old with active or convalescent COVID-19. CDR3 coding DNA: TGTGCCAGCAGTCACAGGGTGGCGAACACTGAAGCTTTCTTT. Translating it yields CASSHRVANTEAFF.